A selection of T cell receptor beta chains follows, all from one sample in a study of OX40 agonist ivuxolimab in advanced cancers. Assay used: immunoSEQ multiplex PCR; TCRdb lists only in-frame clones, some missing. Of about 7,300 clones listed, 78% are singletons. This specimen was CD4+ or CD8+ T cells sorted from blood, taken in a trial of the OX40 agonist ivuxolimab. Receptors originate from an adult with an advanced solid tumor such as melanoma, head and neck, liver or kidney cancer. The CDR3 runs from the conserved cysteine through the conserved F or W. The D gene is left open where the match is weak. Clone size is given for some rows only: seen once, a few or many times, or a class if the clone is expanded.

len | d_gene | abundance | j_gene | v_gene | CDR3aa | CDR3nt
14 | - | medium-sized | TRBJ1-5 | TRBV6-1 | CASSGEMGNQPQHF | TGTGCCAGCAGTGGTGAGATGGGGAATCAGCCCCAGCATTTT
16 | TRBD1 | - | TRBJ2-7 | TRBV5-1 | CASSRAGTAFSYEQYF | TGCGCCAGCAGCCGAGCCGGGACAGCTTTCTCCTACGAGCAGTACTTC
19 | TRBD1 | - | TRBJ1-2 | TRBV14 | CASSQSPGQGGPFGYGYTF | TGTGCCAGCAGCCAATCACCGGGACAGGGTGGCCCCTTTGGGTATGGCTACACCTTC
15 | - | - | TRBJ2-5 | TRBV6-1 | CASSNIRGGQETQYF | TGTGCCAGCAGTAATATCCGAGGGGGGCAAGAGACCCAGTACTTC
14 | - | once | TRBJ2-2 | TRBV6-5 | CASSYSMVTGELFF | TGTGCCAGCAGTTACTCGATGGTTACCGGGGAGCTGTTTTTT
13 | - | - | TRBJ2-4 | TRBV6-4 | CASEGGSKNIQYF | TGTGCCAGCGAAGGGGGTTCCAAAAACATTCAGTACTTC
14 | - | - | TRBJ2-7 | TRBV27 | CASMRRELPWEQYF | TGTGCCAGCATGAGAAGAGAACTCCCCTGGGAGCAGTACTTC
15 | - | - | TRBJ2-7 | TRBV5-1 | CASSLTNPKYYEQYF | TGCGCCAGCAGCTTGACCAACCCCAAGTACTACGAGCAGTACTTC
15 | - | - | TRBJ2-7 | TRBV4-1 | CASSQNPGGYYEQYF | TGCGCCAGCAGCCAAAACCCAGGGGGGTACTACGAGCAGTACTTC
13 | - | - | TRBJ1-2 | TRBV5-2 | CASSQESNYGYTF | TGCGCCAGCAGCCAAGAATCTAACTATGGCTACACCTTC
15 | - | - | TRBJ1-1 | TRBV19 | CASSIAGVMNTEAFF | TGTGCCAGTAGTATAGCGGGGGTTATGAACACTGAAGCTTTCTTT
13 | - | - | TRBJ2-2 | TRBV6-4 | CASSDQGTGELFF | TGTGCCAGCAGTGACCAGGGTACCGGGGAGCTGTTTTTT
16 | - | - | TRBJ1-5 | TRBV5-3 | CARSPQDSNSNQPQHF | TGTGCCAGAAGCCCCCAGGACAGCAATAGCAATCAGCCCCAGCATTTT
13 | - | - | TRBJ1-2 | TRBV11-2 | CASSPNINYGYTF | TGTGCCAGCAGCCCCAACATTAACTATGGCTACACCTTC
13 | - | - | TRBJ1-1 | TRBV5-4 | CASSGRGNTEAFF | TGTGCCAGCAGCGGGAGGGGGAACACTGAAGCTTTCTTT
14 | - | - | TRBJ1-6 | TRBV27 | CASSYRDTNSPLHF | TGTGCCAGCAGTTACCGGGACACCAATTCACCCCTCCACTTT
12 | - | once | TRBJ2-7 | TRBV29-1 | CSVEVESYEQYF | TGCAGCGTTGAAGTGGAGTCCTACGAGCAGTACTTC
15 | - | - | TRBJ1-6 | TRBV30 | CAWSPPDSLRSPLHF | TGTGCCTGGAGTCCGCCTGACAGCTTAAGATCACCCCTCCACTTT
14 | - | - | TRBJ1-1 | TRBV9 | CASSLMGGGTEAFF | TGTGCCAGCAGCCTCATGGGGGGGGGCACTGAAGCTTTCTTT
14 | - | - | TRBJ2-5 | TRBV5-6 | CASSPRDDEETQYF | TGTGCCAGCAGCCCCCGGGACGATGAGGAGACCCAGTACTTC
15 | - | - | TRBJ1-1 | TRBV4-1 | CASSQDMGGHTEAFF | TGCGCCAGCAGCCAAGATATGGGAGGGCACACTGAAGCTTTCTTT
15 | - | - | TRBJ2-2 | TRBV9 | CASSTRGGNTGELFF | TGTGCCAGCAGCACCAGGGGCGGGAACACCGGGGAGCTGTTTTTT
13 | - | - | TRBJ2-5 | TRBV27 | CASSLVEQETQYF | TGTGCCAGCAGTTTAGTGGAACAAGAGACCCAGTACTTC
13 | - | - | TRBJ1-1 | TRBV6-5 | CASSWGVNTEAFF | TGTGCCAGCAGTTGGGGGGTGAACACTGAAGCTTTCTTT
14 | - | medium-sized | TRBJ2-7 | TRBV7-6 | CASSPAVQGYEQYF | TGTGCCAGCAGCCCCGCTGTACAGGGCTACGAGCAGTACTTC
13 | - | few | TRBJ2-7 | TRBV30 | CAWSGDNSYEQYF | TGTGCCTGGAGTGGGGACAACTCCTACGAGCAGTACTTC
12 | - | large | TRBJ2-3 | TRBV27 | CASSLDGDTQYF | TGTGCCAGCAGTTTGGACGGGGATACGCAGTATTTT
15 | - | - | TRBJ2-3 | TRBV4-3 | CASSQDTGEKDTQYF | TGCGCCAGCAGCCAAGATACGGGGGAAAAAGATACGCAGTATTTT
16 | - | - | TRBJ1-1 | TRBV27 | CASSPRQAVLNTEAFF | TGTGCCAGCAGTCCCCGACAGGCGGTATTGAACACTGAAGCTTTCTTT
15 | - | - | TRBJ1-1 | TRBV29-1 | CSAYSRGRDSTEAFF | TGCAGCGCCTACTCTCGAGGGAGGGATTCCACTGAAGCTTTCTTT
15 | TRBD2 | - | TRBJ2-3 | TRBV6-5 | CASSLTSGRADTQYF | TGTGCCAGCAGTCTCACTAGCGGGCGGGCAGATACGCAGTATTTT
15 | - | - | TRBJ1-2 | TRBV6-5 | CASSYSIGRNYGYTF | TGTGCCAGCAGTTACTCGATCGGACGCAACTATGGCTACACCTTC
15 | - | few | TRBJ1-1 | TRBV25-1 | CASSESQDVNTEAFF | TGTGCCAGCAGTGAATCTCAGGATGTGAACACTGAAGCTTTCTTT
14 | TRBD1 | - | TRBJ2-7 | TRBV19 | CASRETGGWHEQYF | TGTGCCAGTAGGGAGACAGGGGGCTGGCACGAGCAGTACTTC
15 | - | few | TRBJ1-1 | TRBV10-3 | CAIRQGGEGYTEAFF | TGTGCCATCAGACAGGGAGGAGAGGGGTACACTGAAGCTTTCTTT
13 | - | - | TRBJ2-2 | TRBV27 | CASSSGGTGELFF | TGTGCCAGCAGTTCCGGGGGCACCGGGGAGCTGTTTTTT
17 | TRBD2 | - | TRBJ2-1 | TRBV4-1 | CASSQSGLAGTDNEQFF | TGCGCCAGCAGCCAATCGGGACTAGCGGGGACCGACAATGAGCAGTTCTTC
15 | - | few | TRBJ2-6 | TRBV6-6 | CASRKTVSGANVLTF | TGTGCCAGCAGGAAGACGGTCTCTGGGGCCAACGTCCTGACTTTC
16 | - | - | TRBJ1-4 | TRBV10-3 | CAISESIGQLNEKLFF | TGTGCCATCAGTGAGTCGATTGGGCAGCTTAATGAAAAACTGTTTTTT
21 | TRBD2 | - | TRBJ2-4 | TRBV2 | CASVRSRNLAGGLLAKNIQYF | TGTGCCAGTGTTCGCAGTCGAAATCTAGCGGGGGGGCTACTAGCCAAAAACATTCAGTACTTC
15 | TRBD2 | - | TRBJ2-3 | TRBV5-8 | CASSLERGDTDTQYF | TGTGCCAGCAGCTTAGAGCGGGGGGACACAGATACGCAGTATTTT
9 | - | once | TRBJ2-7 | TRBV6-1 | CASSYEQYF | TGTGCCAGTTCTTACGAGCAGTACTTC
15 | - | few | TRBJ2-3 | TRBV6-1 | CASSASSYGTDTQYF | TGTGCCAGCAGCGCTAGCAGCTACGGCACAGATACGCAGTATTTT
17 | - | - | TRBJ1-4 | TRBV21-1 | CASSTSRDRERDEKLFF | TGTGCCAGCAGCACGTCCCGGGACAGGGAAAGGGATGAAAAACTGTTTTTT
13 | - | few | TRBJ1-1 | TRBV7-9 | CASDNRDNTEAFF | TGTGCCAGCGATAACAGGGACAACACTGAAGCTTTCTTT
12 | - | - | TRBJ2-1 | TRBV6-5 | CASSETWDEQFF | TGTGCCAGCAGCGAGACCTGGGATGAGCAGTTCTTC
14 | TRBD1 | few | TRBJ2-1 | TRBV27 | CASSLQGVYNEQFF | TGTGCCAGCAGTTTACAGGGGGTCTACAATGAGCAGTTCTTC